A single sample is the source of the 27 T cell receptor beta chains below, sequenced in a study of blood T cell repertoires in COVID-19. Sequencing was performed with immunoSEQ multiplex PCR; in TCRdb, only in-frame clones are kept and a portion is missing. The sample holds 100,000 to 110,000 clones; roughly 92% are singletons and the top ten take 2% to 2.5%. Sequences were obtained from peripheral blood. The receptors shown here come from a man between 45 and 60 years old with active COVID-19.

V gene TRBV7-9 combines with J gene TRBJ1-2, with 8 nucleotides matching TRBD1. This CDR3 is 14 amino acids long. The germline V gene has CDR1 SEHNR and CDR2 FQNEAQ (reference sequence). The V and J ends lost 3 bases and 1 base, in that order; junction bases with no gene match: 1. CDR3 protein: CASSFDRGNYGYTF. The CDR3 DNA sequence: TGTGCCAGCAGCTTCGACAGGGGTAACTATGGCTACACCTTC.

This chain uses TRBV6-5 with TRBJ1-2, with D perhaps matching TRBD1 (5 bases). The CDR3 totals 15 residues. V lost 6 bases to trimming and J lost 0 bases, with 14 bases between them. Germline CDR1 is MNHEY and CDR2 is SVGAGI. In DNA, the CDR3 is TGTGCCAGCAGATCGGTCGGGGGGTCTAACTATGGCTACACCTTC. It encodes CASRSVGGSNYGYTF.

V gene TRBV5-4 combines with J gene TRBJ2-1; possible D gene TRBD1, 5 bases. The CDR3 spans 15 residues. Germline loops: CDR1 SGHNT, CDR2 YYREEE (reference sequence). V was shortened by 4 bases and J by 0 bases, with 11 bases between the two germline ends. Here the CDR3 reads CASSLDRYSYNEQFF. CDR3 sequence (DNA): TGTGCCAGCAGCCTTGACAGATACTCCTACAATGAGCAGTTCTTC.

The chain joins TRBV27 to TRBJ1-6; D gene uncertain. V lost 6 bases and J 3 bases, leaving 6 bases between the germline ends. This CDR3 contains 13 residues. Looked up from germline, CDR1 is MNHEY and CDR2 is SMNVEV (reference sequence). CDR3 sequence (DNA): TGTGCCAGCAGCTCAGGCTATAATTCACCCCTCCACTTT. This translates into CASSSGYNSPLHF.

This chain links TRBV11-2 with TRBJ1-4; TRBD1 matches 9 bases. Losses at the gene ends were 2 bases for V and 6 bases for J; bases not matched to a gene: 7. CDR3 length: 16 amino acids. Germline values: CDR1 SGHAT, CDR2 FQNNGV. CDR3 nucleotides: TGTGCCAGCAGCTTACTTAAGGGGACAGGGTATGAAAAACTGTTTTTT. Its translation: CASSLLKGTGYEKLFF.

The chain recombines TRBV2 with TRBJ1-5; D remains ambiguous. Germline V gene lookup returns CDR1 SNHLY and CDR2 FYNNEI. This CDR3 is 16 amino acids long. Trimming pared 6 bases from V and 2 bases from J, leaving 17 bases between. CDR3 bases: TGTGCCAGCAGAGCCTCAAGCCACGCCGGCAATCAGCCCCAGCATTTT. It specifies CASRASSHAGNQPQHF. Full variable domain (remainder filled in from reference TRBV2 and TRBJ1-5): EPEVTQTPSHQVTQMGQEVILRCVPISNHLYFYWYRQILGQKVEFLVSFYNNEISEKSEIFDDQFSVERPDGSNFTLKIRSTKLEDSAMYFCASRASSHAGNQPQHFGDGTRLSIL.

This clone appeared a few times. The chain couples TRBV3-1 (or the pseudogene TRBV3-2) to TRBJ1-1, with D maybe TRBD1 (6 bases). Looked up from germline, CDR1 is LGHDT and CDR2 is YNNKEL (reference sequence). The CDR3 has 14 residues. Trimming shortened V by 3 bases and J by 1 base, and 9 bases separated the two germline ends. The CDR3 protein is CASSHQGKNTEAFF. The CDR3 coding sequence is TGTGCCAGCAGCCACCAGGGGAAGAACACTGAAGCTTTCTTT.

The CDR3 bases are TGTGCCAGCAGCCAGTACAGGGGGCACACTGAAGCTTTCTTT. This sequence encodes CASSQYRGHTEAFF. The chain links TRBV3-1 (or the pseudogene TRBV3-2) to TRBJ1-1, with TRBD1 identical over 9 bases. Germline CDR1 LGHDT, CDR2 YNNKEL (reference sequence). Germline trimming cut 3 bases from V and 3 bases from J; bases unmatched to any gene: 2. CDR3 length equals 14 residues.

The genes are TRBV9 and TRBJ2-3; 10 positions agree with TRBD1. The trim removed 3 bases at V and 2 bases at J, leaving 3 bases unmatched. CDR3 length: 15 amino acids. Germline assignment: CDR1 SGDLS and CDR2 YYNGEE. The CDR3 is CASSGTGGYTDTQYF. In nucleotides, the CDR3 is TGTGCCAGCAGCGGGACAGGGGGATACACAGATACGCAGTATTTT.

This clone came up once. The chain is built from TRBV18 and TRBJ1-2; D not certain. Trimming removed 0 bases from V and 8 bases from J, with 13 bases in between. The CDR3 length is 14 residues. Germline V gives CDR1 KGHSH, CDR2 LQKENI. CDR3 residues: CASSPPNLRRGYTF. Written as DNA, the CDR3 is TGTGCCAGCTCACCACCGAACTTGAGGCGAGGCTACACCTTC.

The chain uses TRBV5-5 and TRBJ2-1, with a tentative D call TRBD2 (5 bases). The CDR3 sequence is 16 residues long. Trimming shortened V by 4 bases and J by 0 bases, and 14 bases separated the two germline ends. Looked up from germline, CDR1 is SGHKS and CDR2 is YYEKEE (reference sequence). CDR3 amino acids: CASSGRPSSSYNEQFF. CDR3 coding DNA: TGTGCCAGCAGCGGGAGACCGTCGAGCTCCTACAATGAGCAGTTCTTC.

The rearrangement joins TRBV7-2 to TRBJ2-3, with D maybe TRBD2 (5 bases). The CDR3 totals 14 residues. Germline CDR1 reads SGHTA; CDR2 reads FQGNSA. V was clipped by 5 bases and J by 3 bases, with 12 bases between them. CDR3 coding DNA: TGTGCCAGCAGCCCGGAGGTTGTTACAGATACGCAGTATTTT. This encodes CASSPEVVTDTQYF.

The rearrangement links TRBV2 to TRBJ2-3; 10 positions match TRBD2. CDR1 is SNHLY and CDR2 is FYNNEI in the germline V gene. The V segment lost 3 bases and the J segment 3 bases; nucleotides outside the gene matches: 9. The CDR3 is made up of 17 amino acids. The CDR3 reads CASSDPILAGETDTQYF. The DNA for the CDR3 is TGTGCCAGCAGTGACCCGATCCTAGCGGGAGAAACAGATACGCAGTATTTT.

As DNA, the CDR3 is TGTGCCAGCAGTTACTCCAGGGGGCAGGGTTTGTATGGCTACACCTTC. Encoded protein: CASSYSRGQGLYGYTF. The genes are TRBV6-5 and TRBJ1-2; 8 bases agree with TRBD1. The CDR3 has 16 amino acids. Germline CDR1 reads MNHEY; CDR2 reads SVGAGI. After removal of 0 bases from V and 5 bases from J, the junction contained 8 bases not matched to a gene.

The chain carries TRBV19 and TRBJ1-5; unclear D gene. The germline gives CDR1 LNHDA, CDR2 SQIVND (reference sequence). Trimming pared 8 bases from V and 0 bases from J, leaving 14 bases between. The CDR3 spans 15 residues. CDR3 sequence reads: CASLPRTDSNQPQHF. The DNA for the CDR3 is TGTGCCAGTCTCCCGCGGACTGATAGCAATCAGCCCCAGCATTTT.

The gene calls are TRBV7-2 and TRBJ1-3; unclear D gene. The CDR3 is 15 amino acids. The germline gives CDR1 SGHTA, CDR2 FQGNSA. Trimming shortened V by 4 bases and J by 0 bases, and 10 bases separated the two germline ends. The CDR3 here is CASSSQASSGNTIYF. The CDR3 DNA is TGTGCCAGCAGCTCGCAGGCCAGCTCTGGAAACACCATATATTTT.

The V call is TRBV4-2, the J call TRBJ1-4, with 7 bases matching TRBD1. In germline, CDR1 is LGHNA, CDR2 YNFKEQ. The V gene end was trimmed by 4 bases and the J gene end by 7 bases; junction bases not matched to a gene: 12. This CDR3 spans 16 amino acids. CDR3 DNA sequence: TGTGCCAGCAGCCGTTCCAAGACAGGGTCGGGTGAAAAACTGTTTTTT. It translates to CASSRSKTGSGEKLFF.

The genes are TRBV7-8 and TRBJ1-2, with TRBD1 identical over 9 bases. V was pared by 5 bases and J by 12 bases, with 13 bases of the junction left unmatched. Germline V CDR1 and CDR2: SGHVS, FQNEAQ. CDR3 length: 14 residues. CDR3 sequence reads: CASSPTGRTGEDTF. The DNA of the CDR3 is TGTGCCAGCAGCCCAACTGGTCGGACAGGGGAGGACACCTTC.

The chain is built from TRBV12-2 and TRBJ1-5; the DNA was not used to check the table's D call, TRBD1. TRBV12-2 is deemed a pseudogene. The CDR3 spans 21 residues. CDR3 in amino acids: CASRIQGKSSSWGYSNQPQHF. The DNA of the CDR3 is TGTGCAAGTCGCATACAGGGAAAGTCATCCTCATGGGGGTATAGCAATCAGCCCCAGCATTTT.

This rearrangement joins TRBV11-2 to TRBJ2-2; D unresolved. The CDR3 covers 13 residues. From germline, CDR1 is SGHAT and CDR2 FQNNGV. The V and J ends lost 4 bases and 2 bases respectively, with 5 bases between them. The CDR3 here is CASSSTNTGELFF. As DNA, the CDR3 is TGTGCCAGCAGCTCTACTAACACCGGGGAGCTGTTTTTT.

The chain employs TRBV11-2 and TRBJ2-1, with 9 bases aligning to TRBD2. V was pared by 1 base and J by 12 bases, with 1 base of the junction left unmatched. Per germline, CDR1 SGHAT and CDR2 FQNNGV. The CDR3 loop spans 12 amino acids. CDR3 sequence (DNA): TGTGCCAGCAGCTTAGGCGGGGGGGGGCAGTTCTTC. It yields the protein CASSLGGGGQFF.

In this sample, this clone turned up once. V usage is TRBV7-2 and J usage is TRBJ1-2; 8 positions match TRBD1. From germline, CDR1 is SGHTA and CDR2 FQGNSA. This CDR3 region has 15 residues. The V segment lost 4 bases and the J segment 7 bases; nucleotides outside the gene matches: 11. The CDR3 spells CASSWLGQGPSGYTF. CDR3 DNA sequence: TGTGCCAGCAGCTGGTTAGGACAGGGTCCGTCTGGCTACACCTTC.

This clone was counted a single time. CDR3 nucleotide sequence: TGTGCCAGCAGCTCCCCGGGACTAGCGGGGGGCGGTGAGCAGTTCTTC. Protein product: CASSSPGLAGGGEQFF. V and J are TRBV7-2 and TRBJ2-1; 15 positions match TRBD2. V was clipped by 4 bases and J by 9 bases; unmatched bases: 7. The CDR3 loop spans 16 amino acids. CDR1 is SGHTA and CDR2 is FQGNSA in the germline V gene.

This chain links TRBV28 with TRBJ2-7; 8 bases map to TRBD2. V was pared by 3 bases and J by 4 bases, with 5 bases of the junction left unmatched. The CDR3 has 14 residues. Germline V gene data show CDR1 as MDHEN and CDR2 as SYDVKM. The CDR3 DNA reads TGTGCCAGCAGTTTGGCTAGCGGGCTTTACGAGCAGTACTTC. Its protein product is CASSLASGLYEQYF.

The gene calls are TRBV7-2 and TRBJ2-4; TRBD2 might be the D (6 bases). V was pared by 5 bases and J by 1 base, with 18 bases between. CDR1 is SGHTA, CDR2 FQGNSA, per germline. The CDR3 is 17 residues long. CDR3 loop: CASSDINLALAKNIQYF. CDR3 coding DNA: TGTGCCAGCAGCGACATCAACCTAGCGCTGGCCAAAAACATTCAGTACTTC. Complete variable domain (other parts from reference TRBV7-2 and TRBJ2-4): GAGVSQSPSNKVTEKGKDVELRCDPISGHTALYWYRQSLGQGLEFLIYFQGNSAPDKSGLPSDRFSAERTGGSVSTLTIQRTQQEDSAVYLCASSDINLALAKNIQYFGAGTRLSVL.

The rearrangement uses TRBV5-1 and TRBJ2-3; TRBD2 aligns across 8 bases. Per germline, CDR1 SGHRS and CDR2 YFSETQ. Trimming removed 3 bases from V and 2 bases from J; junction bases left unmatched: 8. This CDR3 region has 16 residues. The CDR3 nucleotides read TGCGCCAGCAGCTCCCGCCGGGGGGGGCCCACAGATACGCAGTATTTT. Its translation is CASSSRRGGPTDTQYF.

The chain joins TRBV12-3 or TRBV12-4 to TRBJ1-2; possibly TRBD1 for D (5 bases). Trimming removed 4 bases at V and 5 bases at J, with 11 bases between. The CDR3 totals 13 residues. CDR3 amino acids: CASSSRGAYGYTF. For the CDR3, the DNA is TGTGCCAGCAGTTCAAGGGGTGCTTATGGCTACACCTTC.